This T cell receptor beta chain was retrieved from a study of blood T cells in healthy people across ages (dated by TCRdb to the mid-2010s). Study-level background: In model experiments, template switching captured roughly one uniquely barcoded TCR beta cDNA molecule for every two T cells. Using deep sequencing normalized with unique cDNA molecular identifiers, the study measured how TCR beta repertoire diversity changes with age. Using the same blood draw, the study looked at two additional independent replicas of 1 million unique cDNA reads for two donors, one aged 18 to 30 and the other aged 80 or older. The donors were divided into four age groups: young (average about 15 years), middle-aged (approximately 39), aged (about 56) and long-lived (about 79). To avoid experimental bias, donors of different ages were distributed randomly across sequencing lanes. The study at large found these results: Since profiling was done on bulk unsorted PBMCs, naive and antigen-experienced compartments could not be conclusively compared. Because the CMV infection status of the donors was unknown, age-related changes in expanded clonotypes may potentially have been confounded. Observed TCR beta diversity correlated strongly with the percentage of naive T cells measured by flow cytometry. Estimates of total diversity from one million sequenced T cells were regarded as lower bounds and underestimates. Compared with the aged group, the long-lived group had more naive CD4+ T cells, fewer expanded clones and increased TCR diversity, a pattern suggesting age selection. As age increased, observed TCR beta diversity per million T cells dropped in a roughly linear way, and a significant reduction was already evident by age about 40.

The donors were about 40 Caucasian individuals from Russia, aged 6 to 90 years, who were systemically healthy. Roughly 10 milliliters of peripheral blood were collected from each donor into EDTA-treated Vacutainer tubes. Ficoll-Paque density-gradient centrifugation was used to isolate PBMCs, with at least 6.5 million obtained per sample. Total RNA, at least 5 micrograms per sample, was extracted from PBMCs with Trizol reagent. The percentages of naive CD45RAhigh/CD27high T cells were determined by flow cytometry on a PBMC aliquot from every donor. The library was obtained by 5' RACE. The sequencing machine was an Illumina HiSeq 2500. A second 7 to 11 cycle PCR used a sample-barcoded 5' primer and a J-beta primer mix. Each TCR beta cDNA molecule received a unique molecular identifier from a template-switch 5' adaptor carrying 12 random nucleotides. At least 3 million CDR3-containing paired-end reads were obtained from each sample. The Mint cDNA synthesis kit, primed by a TRBC-specific oligonucleotide, was used to synthesize first-strand cDNA from all RNA. Following uracil-DNA glycosylase treatment, all cDNA underwent a first 18-cycle PCR with the universal primers M1SS and BC2_uni_R. On the authors' methods: For normalization, 1 million high-quality reads, each with a distinct molecular identifier, were randomly selected from each sample. Instead of being binned into consensus sequences, reads with shared molecular identifiers were discarded. MiTCR, set to a Q25 quality threshold and the strictest error-elimination algorithm, was used for CDR3 identification, clonotype clustering and error correction. A nonparametric unseen species model with Euler transformation was used to estimate lower-bound total TCR beta diversity. In TCRdb, the public reads were trimmed at Q25 with fastp and aligned with MiXCR, with productive beta chains retained. Merged by CDR3 protein, the rows form single entries marked with the most common genes and DNA. The V and J calls reflect TCRdb's pipeline rather than the authors' work. Across this sample there are approximately 730,000 distinct CDR3 sequences, with roughly 50% seen only once. Of the sample, 40% to 50% is held by the ten largest clones.

Trimming at the junction amounts to 0 bases on V and 4 bases on J, and the germline ends lie 10 bases apart. The germline V gene yields SGHRS for CDR1 and YFSETQ for CDR2. The CDR3 covers 14 residues, taking in both the cysteine and the phenylalanine. CDR3 DNA only is kept here, 42 bases in frame from base 1. Points on this clonotype: Its antigen specificity is not known. Per-nucleotide qualities are absent, and no much larger clonotype sits a single base away.

The source is a man aged 80 or over in good health. Material: blood. Recombination connected TRBV5-1 to TRBJ1-2, with no confidently assigned D gene. Here is the DNA: TGCGCCAGCAGCTTGGTCGCGGCAGTCTATGGCTACACCTTC. Translated, it reads CASSLVAAVYGYTF.